The entry below describes one T cell receptor (beta chain). CDR3 length: 13 residues. Per the germline V gene, CDR1 is MNHEY and CDR2 is SMNVEV (reference sequence). V was shortened by 3 bases and J by 6 bases, with 11 bases between the two germline ends. The data were taken from a study of cytomegalovirus exposure and HLA in healthy donors. PCR used 60 Vbeta primers and 13 Jbeta primers. The assay was immunoSEQ multiplex PCR, and TCRdb's table has in-frame clones only and misses some. This table holds 110,000 to 150,000 clones. The TCR originated in a male donor in good health and CMV-seronegative. The chain combines TRBV27 with TRBJ1-2; D is uncertain. The sample consisted of PBMCs. CDR3 region: CASSFGLFDGYTF. In DNA form, the CDR3 reads TGTGCCAGCAGTTTTGGGCTCTTCGATGGCTACACCTTC.